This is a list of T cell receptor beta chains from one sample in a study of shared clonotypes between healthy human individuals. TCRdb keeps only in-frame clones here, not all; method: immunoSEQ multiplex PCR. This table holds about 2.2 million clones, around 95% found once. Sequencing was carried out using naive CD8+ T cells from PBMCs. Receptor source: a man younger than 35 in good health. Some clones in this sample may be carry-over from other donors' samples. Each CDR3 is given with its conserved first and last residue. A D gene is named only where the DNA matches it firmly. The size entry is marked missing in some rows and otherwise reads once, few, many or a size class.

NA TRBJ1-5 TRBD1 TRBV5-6 TGTGCCAGCAGCCTTCAGGGGGCGATTCAGCCCCAGCATTTT CASSLQGAIQPQHF
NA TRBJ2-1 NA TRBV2 TGTGCCAGCAGTGAAACCCCAAGCAATGAGCAGTTCTTC CASSETPSNEQFF
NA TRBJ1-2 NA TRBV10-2 TGCGCCAGCAGTGAGTCAGCAGTCTATGGCTACACCTTC CASSESAVYGYTF
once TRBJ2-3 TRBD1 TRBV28 TGTGCCAGCAGTCGGACCACCGGGACAGCCGATGATGGAGATACGCAGTATTTT CASSRTTGTADDGDTQYF
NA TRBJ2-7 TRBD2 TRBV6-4 TGTGCCACCCGACTAGCGGCCCCGCCTAAGTACTTC CATRLAAPPKYF
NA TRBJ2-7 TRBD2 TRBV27 TGTGCCAGCAAGACTAGCGGGCGGTACGAGCAGTACTTC CASKTSGRYEQYF
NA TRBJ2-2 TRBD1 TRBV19 TGTGCCAGTACCCTATCCAGGACAGGGAGGTCTGGGGAGCTGTTTTTT CASTLSRTGRSGELFF
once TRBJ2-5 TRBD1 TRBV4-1 TGCGCCAGCAGACAGGACAGGGGCCAAGAGACCCAGTACTTC CASRQDRGQETQYF
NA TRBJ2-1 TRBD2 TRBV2 TGTGCCAGCAGTGAAGCCTTAGTTCGAGCGGGGGTGAATGAGCAGTTCTTC CASSEALVRAGVNEQFF
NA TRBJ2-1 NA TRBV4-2 TGTGCCAGCAGCCTAGCTTATGAGCAGTTCTTC CASSLAYEQFF
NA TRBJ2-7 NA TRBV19 TGTGCCAGTAGTATCAGGACACGCTCACACGAGCAGTACTTC CASSIRTRSHEQYF
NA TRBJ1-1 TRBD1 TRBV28 TGTGCCAGCAGTATTAGGACAGGCACTGAAGCTTTCTTT CASSIRTGTEAFF
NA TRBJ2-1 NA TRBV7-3 TGTGCCGCGAACTTGGAGGACTCCTACAATGAGCAGTTCTTC CAANLEDSYNEQFF
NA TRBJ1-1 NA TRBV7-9 TGTGCCAGCAGCTTAGGGCCCTGGGAGGCTTTCTTT CASSLGPWEAFF
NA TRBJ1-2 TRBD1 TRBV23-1 TGCGCCAGCAGTCATAATCAGGGGGGAAATGGCTACACCTTC CASSHNQGGNGYTF
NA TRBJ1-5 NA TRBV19 TGTGCCAGTAGTCCTCGGGGTAGTCAGCCCCAGCATTTT CASSPRGSQPQHF
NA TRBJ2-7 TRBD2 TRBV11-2 TGTGCCAGCAGCTTAGTCCTAGCGGGAGGGATCGAGCAGTACTTC CASSLVLAGGIEQYF
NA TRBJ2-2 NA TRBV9 TGCGCCGCCGACGGGGAGCTGTTTTTT CAADGELFF
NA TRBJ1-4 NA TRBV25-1 TGTGCCACCGACTCAAATGCGCGGGGCGAAAAACTGTTTTTT CATDSNARGEKLFF
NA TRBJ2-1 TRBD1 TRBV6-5 TGTGCCAGCAGTTACGGGACAGGGGTTACGAATGAGCAGTTCTTC CASSYGTGVTNEQFF
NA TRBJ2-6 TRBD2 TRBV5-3 TGTGCCAGAGACACGGGACTAGCGGGTTCAGGTGGGGCCAACGTCCTGACTTTC CARDTGLAGSGGANVLTF
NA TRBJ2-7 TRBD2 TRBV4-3 TGCGCCAGCAGCCAGGATATTACTGGGGCTAGCGGCTACGAGCAGTACTTC CASSQDITGASGYEQYF
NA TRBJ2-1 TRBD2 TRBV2 TGTGCCAGCAGGCGGGAGTTGAATGAGCAGTTCTTC CASRRELNEQFF
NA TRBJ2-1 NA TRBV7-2 TGTGCCAGCAGCGATCCGGGACTTACCTACAATGAGCAGTTCTTC CASSDPGLTYNEQFF
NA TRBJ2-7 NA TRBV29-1 TGCAGCGTTGTGGTTACCTACGAGCAGTACTTC CSVVVTYEQYF
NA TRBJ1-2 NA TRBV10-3 TGTGCCATCAGTGAGGGAACAGGGAAGGTCCCTGGCTACACCTTC CAISEGTGKVPGYTF
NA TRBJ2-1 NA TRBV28 TGTGCCAGCAGTTTCCCACCCAGCTCCTACAATGAGCAGTTCTTC CASSFPPSSYNEQFF
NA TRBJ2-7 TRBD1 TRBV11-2 TGTGCCAGCAGCTCCTTGGCCCCGGACAGGGACGAGCAGTACTTC CASSSLAPDRDEQYF
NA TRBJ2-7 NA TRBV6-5 TGTGCCAGCAGTTACTCGATCTCTCTGGGCTCCTACGAGCAGTACTTC CASSYSISLGSYEQYF
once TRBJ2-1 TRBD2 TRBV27 TGTGCCAGCAGTTTTGGACTAGCGGGATACAATGAGCAGTTCTTC CASSFGLAGYNEQFF
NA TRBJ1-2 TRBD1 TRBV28 TGTGCCAGCACCCCGGGACAGGACTATGGCTACACCTTC CASTPGQDYGYTF
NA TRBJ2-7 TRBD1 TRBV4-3 TGCGCCAGCAGCCAAGGTGCAGGGGGAATCGAGCAGTACTTC CASSQGAGGIEQYF
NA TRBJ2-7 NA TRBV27 TGTGCCAGCAGTTTGGGTACAGGGCGGGAGCAGTATTTC CASSLGTGREQYF
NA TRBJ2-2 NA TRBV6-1 TGTGCCAGCAGTGAAGGGACCGGGGAGCTGTTTTTT CASSEGTGELFF
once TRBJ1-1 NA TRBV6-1 TGTGCCAGCGGGGGGCGGCGGGAGAACACTGAAGCTTTCTTT CASGGRRENTEAFF
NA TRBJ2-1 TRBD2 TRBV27 TGTGCCAGCAGTTTATTACGGGAGGGCCGTTTTTATGAGCAGTTCTTC CASSLLREGRFYEQFF
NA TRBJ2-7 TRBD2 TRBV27 TGTGCCAGCAGCATAGCGGGAGGGCCCCACTACGAGCAGTACTTC CASSIAGGPHYEQYF
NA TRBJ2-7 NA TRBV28 TGTGCCAGCAGTTTACCCCGACGAGGGTTTCACGAGCAGTACTTC CASSLPRRGFHEQYF
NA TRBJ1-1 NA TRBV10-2 TGCGCCAGCAGCCCCACAACAGGGATCGAGGAAGCTTTCTTT CASSPTTGIEEAFF
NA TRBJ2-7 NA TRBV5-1 TGCGCCAGCAGCTCCAGCCCATTTGAGCAGTACTTC CASSSSPFEQYF
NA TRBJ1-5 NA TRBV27 TGTGCCAGCAGTTTGTGGGGGCCGTCGAATCAGCCCCAGCATTTT CASSLWGPSNQPQHF
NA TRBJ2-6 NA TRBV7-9 TGTGCCAGCAGCCCACAAACGGGCGCTGAGGCCAACGTCCTGACTTTC CASSPQTGAEANVLTF
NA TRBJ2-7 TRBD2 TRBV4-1 TGCGCCAGCAGCATTAGCGGGAGTTTTCCCTACGAGCAGTACTTC CASSISGSFPYEQYF
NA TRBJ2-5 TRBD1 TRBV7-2 TGTGCCAGCAGCCCGCGGAGGACAGGGTCCGGTGAGACCCAGTACTTC CASSPRRTGSGETQYF
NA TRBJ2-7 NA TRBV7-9 TGTGCCAGCAGCTTAGTTTCCGGCTACGAGCAGTACTTC CASSLVSGYEQYF
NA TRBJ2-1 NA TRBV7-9 TGTGCCAGCAGCTTAGCTTTTTCGGACCCCGGTGAGCAGTTCTTC CASSLAFSDPGEQFF
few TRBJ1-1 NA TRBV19 TGTGCCAGTAGTATAGACGGGGAAGGTGTGAACACTGAAGCTTTCTTT CASSIDGEGVNTEAFF
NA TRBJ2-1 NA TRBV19 TGTGCCAGTAGTGCGCGACTAGTAGGACGCAATGAGCAGTTCTTC CASSARLVGRNEQFF
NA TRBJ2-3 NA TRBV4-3 TGCGCCAGCAGCCCGGCGATTTACAGCTGGGATACGCAGTATTTT CASSPAIYSWDTQYF
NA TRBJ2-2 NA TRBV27 TGTGCCAGCAGCCACGGGAGCGGGGAGCTGTTTTTT CASSHGSGELFF
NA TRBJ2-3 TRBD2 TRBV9 TGTGCCAGCAGCCTGCCCTTACTAGCGGGAGCGAAAGATACGCAGTATTTT CASSLPLLAGAKDTQYF
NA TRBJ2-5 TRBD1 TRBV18 TGTGCCAGCTCACCAATGGGGTACGGGACAGGGGACCAAGAGACCCAGTACTTC CASSPMGYGTGDQETQYF
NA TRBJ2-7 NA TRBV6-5 TGTGCCAGCAGTTACTCGAGAACAGGGTACGAGCAGTACTTC CASSYSRTGYEQYF
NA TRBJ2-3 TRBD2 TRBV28 TGTGCCAGCAGTTTATCGGCTAGCGGGAGCACAGATACGCAGTATTTT CASSLSASGSTDTQYF